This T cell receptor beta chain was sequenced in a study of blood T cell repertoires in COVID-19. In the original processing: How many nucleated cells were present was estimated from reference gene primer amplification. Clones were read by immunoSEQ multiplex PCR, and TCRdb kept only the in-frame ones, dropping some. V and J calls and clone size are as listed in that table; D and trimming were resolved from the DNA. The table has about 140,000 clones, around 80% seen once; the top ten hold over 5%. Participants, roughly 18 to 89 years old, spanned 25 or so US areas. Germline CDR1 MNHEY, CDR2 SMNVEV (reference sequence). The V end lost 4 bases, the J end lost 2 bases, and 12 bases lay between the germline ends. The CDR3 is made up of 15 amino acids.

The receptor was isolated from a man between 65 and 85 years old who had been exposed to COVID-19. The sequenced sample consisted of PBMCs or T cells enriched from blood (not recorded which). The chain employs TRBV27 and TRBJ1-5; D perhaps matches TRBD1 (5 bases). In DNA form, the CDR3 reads TGTGCCAGCAGTTCATTTGGGGGGGGCAATCAGCCCCAGCATTTT. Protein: CASSSFGGGNQPQHF.